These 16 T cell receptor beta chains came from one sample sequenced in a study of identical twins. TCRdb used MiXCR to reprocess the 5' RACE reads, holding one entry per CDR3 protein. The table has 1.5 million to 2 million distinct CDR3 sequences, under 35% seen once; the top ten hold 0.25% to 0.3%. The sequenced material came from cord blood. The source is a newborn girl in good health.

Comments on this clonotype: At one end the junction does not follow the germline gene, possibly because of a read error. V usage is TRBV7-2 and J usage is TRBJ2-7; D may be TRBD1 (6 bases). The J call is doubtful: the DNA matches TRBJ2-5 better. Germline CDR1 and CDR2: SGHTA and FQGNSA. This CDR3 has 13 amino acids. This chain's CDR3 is CAGSSYREETQYF. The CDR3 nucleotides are TGTGCCGGCAGCTCTTACAGGGAAGAGACCCAGTACTTC.

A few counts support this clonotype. The CDR3 protein is CASSSNGRIGNEKLFF. In DNA, the CDR3 is TGTGCCAGCAGCTCGAACGGACGGATAGGCAATGAAAAACTGTTTTTT. The V and J genes are TRBV7-9 and TRBJ1-4; D is ambiguous. V was cut by 4 bases and J by 5 bases, with 17 bases left in between. The germline V gene has CDR1 SEHNR and CDR2 FQNEAQ (reference sequence). The CDR3 length is 16 residues.

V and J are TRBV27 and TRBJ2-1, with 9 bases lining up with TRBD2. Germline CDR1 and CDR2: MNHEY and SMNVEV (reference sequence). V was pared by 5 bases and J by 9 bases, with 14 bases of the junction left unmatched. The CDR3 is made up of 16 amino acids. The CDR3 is CASSPIGRGGILEQFF. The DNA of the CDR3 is TGTGCCAGCAGTCCTATTGGGCGGGGGGGGATCCTTGAGCAGTTCTTC.

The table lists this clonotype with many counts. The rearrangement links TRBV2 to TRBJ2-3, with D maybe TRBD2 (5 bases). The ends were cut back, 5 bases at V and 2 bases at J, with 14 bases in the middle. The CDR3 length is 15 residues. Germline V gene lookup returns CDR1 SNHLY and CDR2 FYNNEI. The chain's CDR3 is CASSRGRSNTDTQYF. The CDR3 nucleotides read TGTGCCAGCAGTAGAGGGCGGAGTAACACAGATACGCAGTATTTT. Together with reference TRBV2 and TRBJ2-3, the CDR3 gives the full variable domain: EPEVTQTPSHQVTQMGQEVILRCVPISNHLYFYWYRQILGQKVEFLVSFYNNEISEKSEIFDDQFSVERPDGSNFTLKIRSTKLEDSAMYFCASSRGRSNTDTQYFGPGTRLTVL.

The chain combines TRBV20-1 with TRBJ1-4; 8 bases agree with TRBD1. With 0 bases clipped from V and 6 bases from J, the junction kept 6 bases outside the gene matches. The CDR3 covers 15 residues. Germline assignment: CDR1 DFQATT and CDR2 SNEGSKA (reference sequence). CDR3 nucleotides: TGCAGTGCTAGAGATTGGACAGGGCGAGATGAAAAACTGTTTTTT. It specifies CSARDWTGRDEKLFF.

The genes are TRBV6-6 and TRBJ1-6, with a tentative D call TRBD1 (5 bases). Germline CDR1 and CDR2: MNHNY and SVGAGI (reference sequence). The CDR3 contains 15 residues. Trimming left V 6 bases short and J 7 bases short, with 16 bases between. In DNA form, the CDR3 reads TGTGCCAGCAGACCCAAGGCAGGGAGGAATTCACCCCTCCACTTT. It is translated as CASRPKAGRNSPLHF.

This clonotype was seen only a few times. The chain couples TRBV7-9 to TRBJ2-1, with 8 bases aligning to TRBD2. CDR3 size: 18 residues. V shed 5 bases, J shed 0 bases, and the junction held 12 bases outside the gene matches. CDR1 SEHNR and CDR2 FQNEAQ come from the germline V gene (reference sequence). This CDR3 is CASSTLTSGSYSYNEQFF. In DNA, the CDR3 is TGTGCCAGCAGCACTCTAACTAGCGGATCATACTCCTACAATGAGCAGTTCTTC.

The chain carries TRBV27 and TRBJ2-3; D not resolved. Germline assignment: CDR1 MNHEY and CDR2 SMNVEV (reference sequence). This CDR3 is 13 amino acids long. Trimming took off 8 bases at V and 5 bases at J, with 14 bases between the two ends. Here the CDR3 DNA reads TGTGCCAGCGGACCCCACACCGGAGATACGCAGTATTTT. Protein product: CASGPHTGDTQYF.

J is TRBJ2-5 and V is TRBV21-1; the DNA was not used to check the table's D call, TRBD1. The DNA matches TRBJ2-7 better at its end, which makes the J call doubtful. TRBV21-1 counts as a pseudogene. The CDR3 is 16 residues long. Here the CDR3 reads CASSTHSGGNFNEQYF. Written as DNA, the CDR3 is TGTGCCAGCAGCACCCATTCAGGGGGGAATTTCAACGAGCAGTACTTC.

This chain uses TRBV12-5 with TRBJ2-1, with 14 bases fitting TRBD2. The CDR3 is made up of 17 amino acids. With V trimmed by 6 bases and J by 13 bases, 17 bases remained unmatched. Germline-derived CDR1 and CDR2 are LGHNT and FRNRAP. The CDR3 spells CASGSPGLAGGVQTQFF. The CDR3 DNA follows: TGTGCTAGTGGCTCCCCTGGACTAGCGGGGGGTGTTCAGACCCAGTTCTTC.

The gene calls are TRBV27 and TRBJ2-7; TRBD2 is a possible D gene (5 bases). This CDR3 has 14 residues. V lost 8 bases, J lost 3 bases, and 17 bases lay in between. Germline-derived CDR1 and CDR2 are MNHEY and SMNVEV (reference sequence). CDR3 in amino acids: CASHRGRFIYEQYF. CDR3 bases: TGTGCCAGCCATCGGGGTAGATTTATCTACGAGCAGTACTTC.

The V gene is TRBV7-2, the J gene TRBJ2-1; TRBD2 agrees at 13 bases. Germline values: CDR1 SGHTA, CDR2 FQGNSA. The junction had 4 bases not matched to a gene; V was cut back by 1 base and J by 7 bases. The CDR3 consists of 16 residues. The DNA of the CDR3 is TGTGCCAGCAGCTTAGTGCGGGGACTAGCGGGGAATGAGCAGTTCTTC. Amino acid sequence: CASSLVRGLAGNEQFF.

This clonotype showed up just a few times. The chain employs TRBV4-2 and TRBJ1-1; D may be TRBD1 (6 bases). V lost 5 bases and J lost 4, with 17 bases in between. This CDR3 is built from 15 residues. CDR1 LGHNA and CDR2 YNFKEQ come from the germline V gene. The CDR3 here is CASSVPGEGLTEAFF. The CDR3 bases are TGTGCCAGCAGCGTGCCAGGGGAGGGACTCACTGAAGCTTTCTTT.

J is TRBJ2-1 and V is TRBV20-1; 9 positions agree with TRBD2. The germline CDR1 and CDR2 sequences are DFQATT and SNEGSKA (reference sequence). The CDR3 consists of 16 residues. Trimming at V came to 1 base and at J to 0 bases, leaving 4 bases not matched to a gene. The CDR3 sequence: CSARAGRGGSYNEQFF. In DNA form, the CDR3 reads TGCAGTGCTAGAGCAGGGCGGGGGGGCTCCTACAATGAGCAGTTCTTC.

For the CDR3, the DNA is TGTGCCAGCAGCGTAAGAGGGGACAGTGAAGCTTTCTTT. Its translation: CASSVRGDSEAFF. The gene calls are TRBV7-2 and TRBJ1-1, with 7 bases matching TRBD1. Germline CDR1 and CDR2: SGHTA and FQGNSA. This CDR3 contains 13 residues. After removal of 5 bases from V and 7 bases from J, the junction contained 7 bases not matched to a gene.

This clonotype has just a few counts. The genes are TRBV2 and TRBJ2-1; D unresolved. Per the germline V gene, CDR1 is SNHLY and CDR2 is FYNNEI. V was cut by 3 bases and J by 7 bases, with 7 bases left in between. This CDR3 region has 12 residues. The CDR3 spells CASSDIRNEQFF. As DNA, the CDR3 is TGTGCCAGCAGTGATATAAGGAATGAGCAGTTCTTC. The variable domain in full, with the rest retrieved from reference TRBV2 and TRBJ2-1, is EPEVTQTPSHQVTQMGQEVILRCVPISNHLYFYWYRQILGQKVEFLVSFYNNEISEKSEIFDDQFSVERPDGSNFTLKIRSTKLEDSAMYFCASSDIRNEQFFGPGTRLTVL.